Below are 26 T cell receptor beta chains sequenced from a single sample in a study of T cell changes during pregnancy in multiple sclerosis. Profiling relied on immunoSEQ multiplex PCR, and the TCRdb table lists in-frame clones only, not all of them. The top ten clones hold 8.3% of a sample with under 35,000 clones, 85% of them seen once. The sequenced sample was CD8+ T cells from peripheral blood mononuclear cells, obtained after pregnancy. The receptors come from a female donor with multiple sclerosis, enrolled in a pregnancy study.

The V gene is TRBV30, the J gene TRBJ1-6; D possibly corresponds to TRBD1 (6 bases). The germline V and J ends were trimmed by 4 bases and 8 bases, with 15 bases remaining between them. The germline V gene has CDR1 GTSNPN and CDR2 SVGIG (reference sequence). This CDR3 has 14 residues. The CDR3: CAWNGGPLDSPLHF. CDR3 nucleotide sequence: TGTGCCTGGAACGGGGGGCCATTGGATTCACCCCTCCACTTT.

CDR3 nucleotides: TGTGCCAGCAGTTACTCGAACAGGGTGGGAGAGACCCAGTACTTC. The encoded protein is CASSYSNRVGETQYF. This chain connects TRBV6-6 to TRBJ2-5, with D perhaps TRBD1 (6 bases). Per the germline V gene, CDR1 is MNHNY and CDR2 is SVGAGI (reference sequence). Between the trimmed V and J ends, which lost 0 bases and 4 bases, there was a span of 12 bases. CDR3 length equals 15 residues.

This clone was recorded a few times. The genes are TRBV6-5 and TRBJ1-6, with D perhaps matching TRBD1 (5 bases). The germline gives CDR1 MNHEY, CDR2 SVGAGI. V was clipped by 6 bases and J by 8 bases, with 17 bases between them. The CDR3 has 15 amino acids. The CDR3, as DNA: TGTGCCAGCAGCCCCGCGGGGGATGGGCATTCACCCCTCCACTTT. Its protein product is CASSPAGDGHSPLHF.

The chain uses TRBV4-3 and TRBJ2-7, with a weak D call TRBD2 (5 bases). In germline, CDR1 is LGHNA, CDR2 YSLEER. The V end lost 0 bases, the J end lost 4 bases, and 13 bases lay between the germline ends. The CDR3 consists of 15 residues. As DNA, the CDR3 is TGCGCCAGCAGCCAAGATGGTCGGGGAACTTACGAGCAGTACTTC. Translated: CASSQDGRGTYEQYF.

Notes on this clone: This may stem from a read error, because a much larger clone lies one nucleotide away. Other nucleotide sequences in the sample specify the same CDR3. The CDR3 nucleotides are TGTGCCACCAGTTACACGACGGGGGGTGGGGAAAAACTGTTTTTT. It encodes CATSYTTGGGEKLFF. The chain combines TRBV15 with TRBJ1-4; possibly TRBD1 for D (5 bases). The ends were cut back, 6 bases at V and 8 bases at J, with 19 bases in the middle. CDR1 and CDR2 from the germline V gene are LNHNV and YYDKDF (reference sequence). The CDR3 is 15 amino acids.

The rearrangement uses TRBV28 and TRBJ2-5, with 8 bases aligning to TRBD1. The CDR3 extends over 14 amino acids. Germline assignment: CDR1 MDHEN and CDR2 SYDVKM. With V trimmed by 6 bases and J by 5 bases, 8 bases remained unmatched. CDR3 in DNA: TGTGCCAGCAGCGTACAGGGGGTTGAGGAGACCCAGTACTTC. The encoded protein is CASSVQGVEETQYF.

In this sample, this clone turned up once. The chain combines TRBV28 with TRBJ1-2; D may be TRBD1 (6 bases). This CDR3 contains 15 residues. Germline assignment: CDR1 MDHEN and CDR2 SYDVKM. CDR3 in DNA: TGTGCGGGGGGGGAGCACCGGGACATCCCTTATGGCTACACCTTC. It translates to CAGGEHRDIPYGYTF.

The chain couples TRBV30 to TRBJ1-5; D is unresolved. V was shortened by 5 bases and J by 2 bases, with 22 bases between the two germline ends. CDR3 size: 17 residues. Germline V lookup: CDR1 GTSNPN, CDR2 SVGIG (reference sequence). The CDR3 region is CAWLGARTSWGNQPQHF. The CDR3, as DNA: TGTGCCTGGTTGGGAGCTCGAACCTCCTGGGGCAATCAGCCCCAGCATTTT.

The V call is TRBV29-1, the J call TRBJ1-2; possible D gene TRBD1, 5 bases. CDR3 length: 15 residues. V lost 7 bases to trimming and J lost 5 bases, with 23 bases between them. Germline assignment: CDR1 SQVTM and CDR2 ANQGSEA. CDR3 in DNA: TGCAGCGCCTTAGCCGGCCCCGACAGTTCATATGGCTACACCTTC. Translating it yields CSALAGPDSSYGYTF.

V and J are TRBV30 and TRBJ2-1; D remains ambiguous. The germline CDR1 and CDR2 sequences are GTSNPN and SVGIG (reference sequence). The CDR3 length is 13 residues. Trimming shortened V by 5 bases and J by 7 bases, and 15 bases separated the two germline ends. The CDR3 DNA sequence: TGTGCCTGGGATCTGGGCCAAAGGAATGAGCAGTTCTTC. Residues: CAWDLGQRNEQFF.

This chain connects TRBV5-1 to TRBJ2-7, with D unresolved. The CDR3 has 14 amino acids. Germline V gives CDR1 SGHRS, CDR2 YFSETQ. Trimming removed 0 bases from V and 0 bases from J, with 7 bases in between. CDR3 sequence reads: CASSLGPFSYEQYF. CDR3 DNA sequence: TGCGCCAGCAGCTTGGGGCCTTTCTCCTACGAGCAGTACTTC.

This sequence joins TRBV27 and TRBJ1-1, with 8 bases aligning to TRBD1. Germline CDR1 reads MNHEY; CDR2 reads SMNVEV (reference sequence). This CDR3 region has 16 residues. V dropped 6 bases and J dropped 0; count of bases not matched to a gene: 9. The CDR3 loop reads CASSPYRGMLNTEAFF. The CDR3 nucleotides read TGTGCCAGCAGCCCATACAGGGGGATGTTGAACACTGAAGCTTTCTTT.

The CDR3 nucleotides are TGTGCCACCAGCGGCGGGACAGGGGGTAGTAATGAGCAGTTCTTC. Encoded protein: CATSGGTGGSNEQFF. J is TRBJ2-1 and V is TRBV15; TRBD1 matches at 11 bases. Germline trimming cut 5 bases from V and 7 bases from J; bases unmatched to any gene: 7. The germline V gene encodes CDR1 LNHNV and CDR2 YYDKDF (reference sequence). This CDR3 has 15 residues.

This clone was found a few times. The gene calls are TRBV21-1 and TRBJ2-1; TRBD2 reflects the table's D call only, with no check against the DNA. TRBV21-1 is an annotated pseudogene. This CDR3 has 16 amino acids. In nucleotides, the CDR3 is TGTGCCAGCAGCAAAGCGCGACTCGGGGGGGCCAATGAGCAGTTCTTC. It codes for CASSKARLGGANEQFF.

This clone appeared a few times. This chain uses TRBV4-1 with TRBJ1-6, with 9 bases identical to TRBD1. CDR3 length: 15 amino acids. Trimming at V came to 4 bases and at J to 7 bases, leaving 5 bases not matched to a gene. Germline assignment: CDR1 MGHRA and CDR2 YSYEKL. CDR3 region: CASSLWTGVNSPLHF. CDR3 coding DNA: TGCGCCAGCAGCCTATGGACAGGGGTAAATTCACCCCTCCACTTT.

The rearrangement joins TRBV6-1 to TRBJ1-2; D unresolved. This CDR3 has 14 residues. Germline V gene lookup returns CDR1 MNHNS and CDR2 SASEGT. The V end was cut by 5 bases, the J end by 2 bases, with 12 bases between. CDR3 sequence: CASSWGEGNYGYTF. CDR3 in DNA: TGTGCCAGCAGTTGGGGAGAAGGAAACTATGGCTACACCTTC.

This sequence joins TRBV29-1 and TRBJ2-2, with D perhaps TRBD1 (5 bases). The CDR3 sequence is 13 residues long. Trimming cost V 5 bases and J 4 bases, with 11 bases left between them. Germline values: CDR1 SQVTM, CDR2 ANQGSEA. The CDR3 nucleotides read TGCAGCGTTTTTCAGGGCCTCACCGGGGAGCTGTTTTTT. Translation gives CSVFQGLTGELFF.

CDR3 nucleotides: TGTGCCAGCAGCGTAGGCTTGCGGTTCGGGACAGATACGCAGTATTTT. Translated, it gives CASSVGLRFGTDTQYF. The chain recombines TRBV9 with TRBJ2-3; D is uncertain. The germline V gene encodes CDR1 SGDLS and CDR2 YYNGEE. This CDR3 comprises 16 residues. Trimming left V 0 bases short and J 3 bases short, with 14 bases between.

J is TRBJ2-5 and V is TRBV5-5, with 8 bases aligning to TRBD2. Germline CDR1 reads SGHKS; CDR2 reads YYEKEE (reference sequence). Germline trimming cut 4 bases from V and 4 bases from J; bases unmatched to any gene: 9. The CDR3 spans 15 residues. CDR3 nucleotide sequence: TGTGCCAGCAGCCCGGGGGGGCAGGGGCTAGAGACCCAGTACTTC. Protein product: CASSPGGQGLETQYF.

J is TRBJ2-3 and V is TRBV27; 7 nucleotides match TRBD2. Germline V gene sequence: CDR1 MNHEY, CDR2 SMNVEV (reference sequence). CDR3 length: 15 residues. With 7 bases clipped from V and 4 bases from J, the junction kept 11 bases outside the gene matches. CDR3 in DNA: TGTGCCAGCACCTGGACTAGTTGGGGTTCAGATACGCAGTATTTT. It codes for CASTWTSWGSDTQYF.

V usage is TRBV7-9 and J usage is TRBJ1-1; D remains unclear. Trimming pared 5 bases from V and 2 bases from J, leaving 15 bases between. This CDR3 contains 15 residues. CDR1 is SEHNR and CDR2 is FQNEAQ in the germline V gene (reference sequence). The CDR3 DNA follows: TGTGCCAGCAGCCCCCGGTCGCTTCCTAACACTGAAGCTTTCTTT. This encodes CASSPRSLPNTEAFF.

The chain recombines TRBV7-2 with TRBJ2-1; a possible D gene is TRBD1 (5 bases). CDR3 length: 16 residues. In germline, CDR1 is SGHTA, CDR2 FQGNSA. Trimming pared 3 bases from V and 8 bases from J, leaving 20 bases between. In DNA, the CDR3 is TGTGCCAGCAGCTTGTCCTTGGACAAGTCTAGGTATGAGCAGTTCTTC. This gives the protein CASSLSLDKSRYEQFF.

J is TRBJ2-1 and V is TRBV11-2; TRBD2 agrees at 7 bases. Germline V gene data show CDR1 as SGHAT and CDR2 as FQNNGV. Trimming cost V 6 bases and J 9 bases; bases outside gene matches: 5. CDR3 length: 12 amino acids. The CDR3 nucleotides are TGTGCCAGCAGGGGAGGGTCGGTTGAGCAGTTCTTC. Amino acids: CASRGGSVEQFF.

The chain is built from TRBV4-2 and TRBJ1-2, with 7 positions matching TRBD1. CDR3 length: 18 amino acids. CDR1 and CDR2 (germline): LGHNA, YNFKEQ. V lost 4 bases and J lost 0; bases outside the gene matches: 14. The CDR3 DNA reads as TGTGCCAGCAGCCCAGGGGGGAATACCCTACCAACTAACTATGGCTACACCTTC. Translated: CASSPGGNTLPTNYGYTF.

V and J are TRBV5-1 and TRBJ2-7; unclear D gene. Germline loops: CDR1 SGHRS, CDR2 YFSETQ. CDR3 size: 13 residues. Trimming took 3 bases from V and 7 from J, leaving 14 bases between them. The CDR3 spells CASSSRVSVEQYF. CDR3 nucleotide sequence: TGCGCCAGCAGCTCCCGGGTCTCTGTGGAGCAGTACTTC.

The chain is built from TRBV9 and TRBJ2-7, with D perhaps TRBD2 (6 bases). The CDR3 is made up of 16 amino acids. Trimming stripped 0 bases from V and 1 base from J, with 14 bases between. Germline loops: CDR1 SGDLS, CDR2 YYNGEE. The CDR3, as DNA: TGTGCCAGCAGCGTAGATGGCGGGGCTGATTCCTACGAGCAGTACTTC. It yields the protein CASSVDGGADSYEQYF.